This T cell receptor beta chain was retrieved from a study of blood T cell repertoires in COVID-19 (dated by TCRdb to 2019 to 2021). With regard to the full study: Samples from collaborators originated in the United States, Italy and Spain and spanned both the acute and convalescent phases of COVID-19. The prospective study material was composed of cDNA or gDNA derived from T cells, B-cell-depleted T cells, or PBMCs. Deeply sampled blood TCRbeta repertoires from subjects exposed to, actively infected with, or recovered from COVID-19 were included in the dataset. The repertoires were released in a freely available public database intended as a resource for research on the immune response to SARS-CoV-2. The samples were drawn from two sources: the first 160 participants of the ongoing ImmuneRACE study, and fewer than 1,500 subjects contributed by 6 global collaborators. The sample metadata nearly always contained a de-identified subject ID, COVID-19 status, age in years and sex. Where HLA class I and class II types were available, the types were taken from metadata supplied by the sample provider, not from assay-based typing. Overall study results and their limits: How much clinical and demographic metadata was included differed by source and by participant, and the metadata was provided uncurated.

One collaborating source in Seattle enrolled patients during active infection and followed them longitudinally through the course of disease. Whole blood was collected in K2EDTA tubes by collaborating institutions according to the institutions' own protocols. For TCRbeta analysis, collaborators shipped samples in one of three forms: frozen whole blood, isolated PBMCs, or DNA extracted from either of those sample types. The immunoSEQ Assay, a bias-controlled multiplex PCR, was used to amplify TCRbeta CDR3 regions from genomic DNA. As for the original processing: Nucleated cell counts per sample were estimated from amplification of reference gene primers within the assay. To quantify the absolute abundance of each unique TCRbeta CDR3 rearrangement, sequence reads were collapsed and filtered. For each sample, productive Simpson clonality was calculated by taking the square root of Simpson's diversity index across productive rearrangements. In its TCRdb copy, this immuneACCESS table keeps in-frame sequences only and misses some clones. Where compared with another copy, unresolved V genes explain less than half of these, and the others have no known cause. V and J calls and clone size are those listed in that table; D and trimming were worked out from the DNA. The sample includes more than 200,000 clones, with approximately 90% observed a single time. The ten largest clones take up roughly 2.7% of the sample.

V is cut by 3 bases and J by 6 bases, and the space between the germline ends is 11 bases. The CDR3 numbers 13 residues from cysteine through phenylalanine. Just CDR3 DNA is preserved here, 39 bases in frame from base 1. Regarding this clone: Its antigen is not yet known. Base qualities are not recorded, but no much larger clone differs from it by a single base.

The sample taken for sequencing was peripheral blood. This TCR derives from a man in his thirties or forties with COVID-19, enrolled during active disease. The rearrangement combines TRBV12-3 or TRBV12-4 with TRBJ1-2; the D region possibly corresponds to TRBD1 (5 bases align). The sequenced DNA: TGTGCCAGCAGTTTCCCTGGGGGGGATGGCTACACCTTC. This encodes CASSFPGGDGYTF.